The 25 T cell receptor beta chains below come from one sample, sequenced in a study of PD-1 blockade in classical Hodgkin lymphoma. TCRdb keeps only in-frame clones here, not all; method: immunoSEQ multiplex PCR. The data show 40,000 or so clones, 70% to 90% seen once. No patient escaped relapse after autologous stem cell transplantation, and brentuximab vedotin exposure varied. The sequences come from peripheral blood mononuclear cells (PBMCs), collected before the second cycle of nivolumab. The receptors were gathered from a human donor with classical Hodgkin lymphoma.

V is TRBV19 and J is TRBJ2-7; 8 positions agree with TRBD1. The V gene end was trimmed by 5 bases and the J gene end by 3 bases; junction bases not matched to a gene: 6. The germline CDR1 and CDR2 sequences are LNHDA and SQIVND (reference sequence). The length of the CDR3 is 14 residues. CDR3 sequence reads: CASSPQGANYEQYF. The DNA of the CDR3 is TGTGCCAGTAGTCCTCAGGGGGCAAACTACGAGCAGTACTTC.

This clone is a singleton in its sample. This chain uses TRBV10-2 with TRBJ2-7; 13 bases are shared with TRBD2. This CDR3 has 17 residues. Germline-derived CDR1 and CDR2 are WSHSY and SAAADI. V trimming: 6 bases; J trimming: 0 bases; junction bases outside the gene matches: 8. CDR3 loop: CASRGGTSGAYSYEQYF. In DNA form, the CDR3 reads TGCGCCAGCAGAGGGGGGACTAGCGGGGCCTACTCCTACGAGCAGTACTTC.

The V and J genes are TRBV28 and TRBJ1-4; D is unclear. Germline lookup yields CDR1 MDHEN and CDR2 SYDVKM. The V end was cut by 7 bases, the J end by 5 bases, with 17 bases between. CDR3 length: 15 amino acids. CDR3: CASIPSGRRNEKLFF. In DNA form, the CDR3 reads TGTGCCAGCATTCCATCTGGACGGAGGAATGAAAAACTGTTTTTT.

The gene calls are TRBV7-2 and TRBJ2-3, with unresolved D. The CDR3 extends over 13 amino acids. V was shortened by 3 bases and J by 2 bases, with 6 bases between the two germline ends. In germline, CDR1 is SGHTA, CDR2 FQGNSA. The chain's CDR3 is CASSFLLTDTQYF. The CDR3 DNA follows: TGTGCCAGCAGCTTTCTCCTCACAGATACGCAGTATTTT. The entire variable domain, with the rest obtained from reference TRBV7-2 and TRBJ2-3, is as follows: GAGVSQSPSNKVTEKGKDVELRCDPISGHTALYWYRQSLGQGLEFLIYFQGNSAPDKSGLPSDRFSAERTGGSVSTLTIQRTQQEDSAVYLCASSFLLTDTQYFGPGTRLTVL.

This rearrangement joins TRBV28 to TRBJ1-2; 8 nucleotides match TRBD1. CDR3 size: 13 residues. J lost 4 bases, V lost 8 bases, and 6 bases had no gene match. The germline V gene encodes CDR1 MDHEN and CDR2 SYDVKM. This chain's CDR3 is CASGQTGAYGYTF. The CDR3 nucleotides read TGTGCCAGCGGACAGACAGGGGCCTATGGCTACACCTTC.

This chain links TRBV9 with TRBJ2-3; weak D call: TRBD1 (5 bases). Germline CDR1 is SGDLS and CDR2 is YYNGEE. This CDR3 has 13 residues. Trimming took 0 bases from V and 4 from J, leaving 6 bases between them. The CDR3 protein is CASSVVGADTQYF. The CDR3 nucleotides read TGTGCCAGCAGCGTAGTAGGGGCAGATACGCAGTATTTT. Looking up the rest from reference TRBV9 and TRBJ2-3 gives the full variable domain: DSGVTQTPKHLITATGQRVTLRCSPRSGDLSVYWYQQSLDQGLQFLIQYYNGEERAKGNILERFSAQQFPDLHSELNLSSLELGDSALYFCASSVVGADTQYFGPGTRLTVL.

This chain uses TRBV5-1 with TRBJ2-3; tentative D call: TRBD2 (5 bases). Per the germline V gene, CDR1 is SGHRS and CDR2 is YFSETQ. Trimming removed 0 bases from V and 1 base from J, with 15 bases in between. CDR3 length equals 17 residues. This chain's CDR3 is CASSLERSFTGTDTQYF. DNA of the CDR3: TGCGCCAGCAGCTTGGAGCGGTCATTCACTGGCACAGATACGCAGTATTTT.

The gene calls are TRBV6-5 and TRBJ1-6; TRBD1 is a possible D gene (5 bases). The CDR3 totals 14 residues. Germline CDR1 and CDR2: MNHEY and SVGAGI. The V and J ends lost 2 bases and 7 bases respectively, with 9 bases between them. The CDR3, as DNA: TGTGCCAGCAGTTACAGGGGAGAGAATTCACCCCTCCACTTT. Its protein is CASSYRGENSPLHF.

The rearrangement uses TRBV29-1 and TRBJ2-1; the match to TRBD1 covers 8 bases. Trimming removed 1 base from V and 6 bases from J; junction bases left unmatched: 2. This CDR3 is 13 amino acids long. Germline-derived CDR1 and CDR2 are SQVTM and ANQGSEA. The CDR3 protein is CSVEGQGRNEQFF. The CDR3, as DNA: TGCAGCGTTGAAGGACAGGGGCGCAATGAGCAGTTCTTC.

The gene calls are TRBV2 and TRBJ1-4; the match to TRBD1 covers 7 bases. Germline assignment: CDR1 SNHLY and CDR2 FYNNEI. Germline trimming cut 7 bases from V and 8 bases from J; bases unmatched to any gene: 7. This CDR3 has 13 residues. The CDR3 sequence is CASNGQAGEKLFF. Here the CDR3 DNA reads TGTGCCAGCAACGGACAGGCAGGGGAAAAACTGTTTTTT.

The chain couples TRBV4-1 to TRBJ2-1; D gene unclear. Germline loops: CDR1 MGHRA, CDR2 YSYEKL. The CDR3 sequence is 15 residues long. V shed 0 bases and J shed 4 bases, with 10 bases lying between them. CDR3 loop: CASSQDLGAYNEQFF. The CDR3 nucleotides are TGCGCCAGCAGCCAAGATTTAGGAGCTTACAATGAGCAGTTCTTC.

The chain couples TRBV5-1 to TRBJ1-6; the match to TRBD1 covers 7 bases. In germline, CDR1 is SGHRS, CDR2 YFSETQ. The J segment lost 7 bases and the V segment lost 6 bases, leaving 10 bases of the junction unmatched. The CDR3 extends over 15 amino acids. CDR3 region: CASTSTTGQNSPLHF. CDR3 sequence (DNA): TGCGCCAGCACCTCGACGACGGGACAGAATTCACCCCTCCACTTT. Variable domain in full (rest from reference TRBV5-1 and TRBJ1-6): KAGVTQTPRYLIKTRGQQVTLSCSPISGHRSVSWYQQTPGQGLQFLFEYFSETQRNKGNFPGRFSGRQFSNSRSEMNVSTLELGDSALYLCASTSTTGQNSPLHFGNGTRLTVT.

V gene TRBV27 combines with J gene TRBJ1-2, with 10 nucleotides matching TRBD1. The germline V gene has CDR1 MNHEY and CDR2 SMNVEV (reference sequence). Trimming took 6 bases from V and 7 from J; bases not matched to a gene: 8. This CDR3 region has 14 residues. Here the CDR3 DNA reads TGTGCCAGCAGCTCCGGGACAGGGGAGCGTGGCTACACCTTC. Protein: CASSSGTGERGYTF.

The V and J genes are TRBV6-1 and TRBJ2-7, with 9 bases matching TRBD1. The V segment lost 2 bases and the J segment 3 bases; nucleotides outside the gene matches: 14. CDR1 MNHNS and CDR2 SASEGT come from the germline V gene. CDR3 length equals 18 residues. CDR3 region: CASSEPPPGQGTNYEQYF. CDR3 bases: TGTGCCAGCAGTGAACCTCCCCCGGGACAGGGAACAAACTACGAGCAGTACTTC.

The chain combines TRBV7-2 with TRBJ1-1, with a tentative D call TRBD1 (5 bases). Germline-derived CDR1 and CDR2 are SGHTA and FQGNSA. V lost 3 bases and J lost 7, with 12 bases in between. CDR3 size: 13 residues. This chain's CDR3 is CASSLGPRREAFF. CDR3 nucleotides: TGTGCCAGCAGCTTGGGACCACGACGTGAAGCTTTCTTT.

The chain has TRBV27 and TRBJ1-5; a weak D match, TRBD1 (5 bases). The CDR3 extends over 17 amino acids. Trimming pared 0 bases from V and 0 bases from J, leaving 12 bases between. Per the germline V gene, CDR1 is MNHEY and CDR2 is SMNVEV (reference sequence). The CDR3, as DNA: TGTGCCAGCAGTTTATCGGCCCAGGGTTTTAGCAATCAGCCCCAGCATTTT. It yields the protein CASSLSAQGFSNQPQHF.

This chain links TRBV18 with TRBJ2-1; the D gene is possibly TRBD1 (5 bases). V lost 7 bases to trimming and J lost 4 bases, with 17 bases between them. Germline loops: CDR1 KGHSH, CDR2 LQKENI. There are 15 residues in the CDR3. The CDR3 DNA reads as TGTGCCAGCTTTCTGACAAGGGGAACATACAATGAGCAGTTCTTC. Translating it yields CASFLTRGTYNEQFF.

V usage is TRBV18 and J usage is TRBJ2-7; 13 bases match TRBD2. Losses at the gene ends were 3 bases for V and 1 base for J; bases not matched to a gene: 3. The germline gives CDR1 KGHSH, CDR2 LQKENI. The CDR3 contains 16 residues. The CDR3 loop reads CASSPGLAGVSYEQYF. CDR3 bases: TGTGCCAGCTCACCCGGACTAGCGGGAGTTTCCTACGAGCAGTACTTC.

This chain connects TRBV18 to TRBJ2-7, with D tentatively TRBD1 (5 bases). Germline-derived CDR1 and CDR2 are KGHSH and LQKENI. The CDR3 runs 13 residues. Trimming pared 6 bases from V and 3 bases from J, leaving 12 bases between. The CDR3 loop is CASSAQGLYEQYF. CDR3 nucleotide sequence: TGTGCCAGCTCTGCCCAGGGCCTCTACGAGCAGTACTTC.

This clone was observed a few times. V is TRBV5-1 and J is TRBJ2-5; 14 bases agree with TRBD2. With 1 base clipped from V and 5 bases from J, the junction kept 16 bases outside the gene matches. The CDR3 runs 20 residues. Germline V lookup: CDR1 SGHRS, CDR2 YFSETQ. In DNA form, the CDR3 reads TGCGCCAGCAGCTTGCTTCCAGGAGCGGGACTAGCGGGAGTCGGCGAGACCCAGTACTTC. Protein sequence: CASSLLPGAGLAGVGETQYF.

The CDR3 nucleotides are TGCGCCAGCAGCCAAGAAGCGTGGCGAGAGACCCAGTACTTC. This encodes CASSQEAWRETQYF. V usage is TRBV4-3 and J usage is TRBJ2-5; D is unresolved. This CDR3 has 14 residues. Looked up from germline, CDR1 is LGHNA and CDR2 is YSLEER. Trimming shortened V by 0 bases and J by 4 bases, and 9 bases separated the two germline ends.

This clone was observed a single time. The chain is built from TRBV27 and TRBJ2-5; 11 nucleotides agree with TRBD2. J gave up 1 base and V 2 bases, and 0 bases lay outside the gene matches. The CDR3 extends over 15 amino acids. CDR1 and CDR2 (germline): MNHEY, SMNVEV (reference sequence). This CDR3 reads CASSLGTSGQETQYF. CDR3 DNA sequence: TGTGCCAGCAGTTTAGGGACTAGCGGCCAAGAGACCCAGTACTTC.

The chain is built from TRBV27 and TRBJ2-7; unclear D gene. Germline V gene lookup returns CDR1 MNHEY and CDR2 SMNVEV (reference sequence). This CDR3 is built from 13 residues. V was shortened by 6 bases and J by 2 bases, with 11 bases between the two germline ends. CDR3 in DNA: TGTGCCAGCAGCCCCTTGGGCCCCTACGAGCAGTACTTC. This codes for CASSPLGPYEQYF.

The genes are TRBV2 and TRBJ2-4, with a weak D call TRBD1 (6 bases). This CDR3 has 17 residues. V was cut by 2 bases and J by 4 bases, with 18 bases left in between. Germline CDR1 reads SNHLY; CDR2 reads FYNNEI. CDR3 loop: CASSELELAGTKNIQYF. The CDR3 DNA reads as TGTGCCAGCAGTGAACTCGAATTAGCCGGGACAAAAAACATTCAGTACTTC.

The chain couples TRBV4-3 to TRBJ1-1; D remains ambiguous. The V end was cut by 0 bases, the J end by 3 bases, with 11 bases between. CDR3 length: 15 residues. CDR1 LGHNA and CDR2 YSLEER come from the germline V gene. The DNA for the CDR3 is TGCGCCAGCAGCCAAGATACCTCGGGTTACACTGAAGCTTTCTTT. Encoded protein: CASSQDTSGYTEAFF.